Sequencing of this TCR beta chain was carried out in a study of cytomegalovirus exposure and HLA in healthy donors. The count of this clone is one. V lost 1 base and J lost 1, with 5 bases in between. Germline V lookup: CDR1 SGDLS, CDR2 YYNGEE. The CDR3 consists of 13 residues. PCR primers comprised 60 Vbeta and 13 Jbeta primers. Generated by immunoSEQ multiplex PCR, the TCRdb table keeps only in-frame clones and is missing some. Among about 200,000 clones listed, roughly 80% were seen once. The sequence derives from a girl aged 2 to 10 in good health and CMV-seronegative. The V gene is TRBV9, the J gene TRBJ2-5; D is perhaps TRBD2 (5 bases). The sequencing input was PBMCs. The CDR3: CASSVLAQETQYF. CDR3 coding DNA: TGTGCCAGCAGCGTACTAGCCCAAGAGACCCAGTACTTC.